This TCR beta chain was captured by sequencing in a study of T cell repertoires in cytomegalovirus infection (dated by TCRdb to the late 2010s). In terms of the full investigation: Donor HLA type was relevant to the analysis, because carriage of CMV infection together with the matching HLA type was indicated by public TCR beta signatures.

Overall study outcomes, separate from this receptor: The ex vivo response was dominated by HLA-C-restricted CMV-specific TCR beta clonotypes, which also provided the single most frequent clonotype in two of eight donors. Cumulative frequency of public TCR beta family members discriminated carriers of CMV infection plus the relevant HLA type in this cohort and an independent approximately 340-donor cohort.

Sequencer: Illumina HiSeq 1500. The public reads were reprocessed in TCRdb via fastp at Q25 and MiXCR, keeping in-frame beta chains. When rows share a CDR3 protein, they turn into one entry using the most common DNA and genes. For this sample there are hundreds of thousands of distinct CDR3 sequences; approximately 6.7% appear just once. 5.5% to 6.5% of the sample belongs to the ten largest clones. This clonotype has at least ten counts. The specificity of this receptor is unknown. Base qualities are missing; no much larger clone stands one base away. CDR1 and CDR2, per the germline V gene (reference sequence), are SEHNR and FQNEAQ. V lost 0 bases and J lost 9 bases; the stretch between them is 12 bases long. From the cysteine up to the phenylalanine, the CDR3 has a length of 14 residues. Here the CDR3 DNA is all that survives: 42 bases in frame from base 1.

The rearrangement joined TRBV7-9 to TRBJ1-5; a tentative D match to TRBD1 spans 5 bases. The clonotype comes from a human donor in good health (CMV status not recorded). Some clones in this sample may be carry-over from other donors' samples. What was sequenced was PBMCs. The sequenced DNA: TGTGCCAGCAGCTTAGCGGAGGGGAACTGGCCCCAGCATTTT. The encoded protein is CASSLAEGNWPQHF.